A selection of T cell receptor beta chains follows, all from one sample in a study of T cell repertoires in cytomegalovirus infection. TCRdb re-analysed the reads in MiXCR, keeping a single row per CDR3 protein. The sample has almost 300,000 distinct CDR3 sequences, about a tenth seen once. The sample was PBMCs. These receptors came from a human donor in good health (CMV status not recorded). Some clones in this sample may be carry-over from other donors' samples. Both conserved end residues are part of each CDR3. Each record gives: D gene, V gene, clone size, J gene, CDR3 protein, CDR3 DNA. A D gene is named only where the DNA matches it firmly. Some rows have no size entry. The others give once, few or many, or a class for an expanded clone.

d_call: -
v_call: TRBV7-2
clone_size: many
j_call: TRBJ1-4
cdr3_aa: CASSPQDLGGKLFF
cdr3_nt: TGTGCCAGCAGCCCTCAGGACTTGGGGGGAAAACTGTTTTTT

d_call: TRBD2
v_call: TRBV20-1
clone_size: -
j_call: TRBJ2-3
cdr3_aa: CSAVAVQRGPLATDTQYF
cdr3_nt: TGCAGTGCTGTAGCTGTCCAGCGGGGGCCACTAGCGACAGATACGCAGTATTTT

d_call: -
v_call: TRBV20-1
clone_size: many
j_call: TRBJ1-5
cdr3_aa: CSASKGVKGLDGRNQPQHF
cdr3_nt: TGCAGTGCTAGTAAGGGGGTGAAAGGTCTCGATGGGAGGAATCAGCCCCAGCATTTT

d_call: TRBD1
v_call: TRBV7-2
clone_size: many
j_call: TRBJ2-3
cdr3_aa: CASSVGTASTDTQYF
cdr3_nt: TGTGCCAGCAGCGTCGGGACAGCCTCCACAGATACGCAGTATTTT

d_call: -
v_call: TRBV7-9
clone_size: few
j_call: TRBJ1-2
cdr3_aa: CASSPPTGGYTF
cdr3_nt: TGTGCCAGCAGCCCACCGACTGGTGGCTACACCTTC

d_call: -
v_call: TRBV7-2
clone_size: many
j_call: TRBJ2-3
cdr3_aa: CASSLALQPVAQYF
cdr3_nt: TGTGCCAGCAGCTTAGCGCTACAGCCCGTCGCGCAGTATTTT

d_call: -
v_call: TRBV28
clone_size: few
j_call: TRBJ1-2
cdr3_aa: CASSLGEGHGYTF
cdr3_nt: TGTGCCAGCAGTTTAGGTGAAGGCCATGGCTACACCTTC

d_call: TRBD1
v_call: TRBV5-6
clone_size: many
j_call: TRBJ2-2
cdr3_aa: CASSQGQSNTGELFF
cdr3_nt: TGTGCCAGCAGCCAGGGACAGTCGAACACCGGGGAGCTGTTTTTT

d_call: -
v_call: TRBV20-1
clone_size: many
j_call: TRBJ1-2
cdr3_aa: CSAGGGGGEGYTF
cdr3_nt: TGCAGTGCTGGTGGAGGGGGGGGAGAGGGCTACACCTTC

d_call: TRBD2
v_call: TRBV28
clone_size: many
j_call: TRBJ2-3
cdr3_aa: CASSSLAVPTDTQYF
cdr3_nt: TGTGCCAGCAGTTCGCTAGCGGTGCCCACAGATACGCAGTATTTT

d_call: TRBD2
v_call: TRBV6-5
clone_size: many
j_call: TRBJ2-1
cdr3_aa: CASSWTSGGAGNEQFF
cdr3_nt: TGTGCCAGCAGTTGGACTAGCGGGGGGGCAGGCAATGAGCAGTTCTTC

d_call: -
v_call: TRBV20-1
clone_size: -
j_call: TRBJ1-1
cdr3_aa: CSAREDTEAFF
cdr3_nt: TGCAGTGCTAGGGAGGACACTGAAGCTTTCTTT

d_call: TRBD2
v_call: TRBV20-1
clone_size: few
j_call: TRBJ2-3
cdr3_aa: CSATTGLAARTDTQYF
cdr3_nt: TGCAGTGCAACCACGGGACTAGCGGCCCGCACAGATACGCAGTATTTT

d_call: -
v_call: TRBV18
clone_size: -
j_call: TRBJ2-7
cdr3_aa: CASSPSRGGNYEQYF
cdr3_nt: TGTGCCAGCTCACCATCCAGGGGAGGGAACTACGAGCAGTACTTC

d_call: -
v_call: TRBV6-5
clone_size: many
j_call: TRBJ2-2
cdr3_aa: CASRTGTGELFF
cdr3_nt: TGTGCCAGCAGAACAGGGACCGGGGAGCTGTTTTTT

d_call: -
v_call: TRBV7-9
clone_size: many
j_call: TRBJ2-1
cdr3_aa: CASSSKGDEQFF
cdr3_nt: TGTGCCAGCAGCTCAAAGGGAGATGAGCAGTTCTTC

d_call: TRBD2
v_call: TRBV28
clone_size: many
j_call: TRBJ2-1
cdr3_aa: CASSLSKGLGSGTNEQFF
cdr3_nt: TGTGCCAGCAGTTTAAGTAAGGGACTAGGTAGCGGGACAAATGAGCAGTTCTTC

d_call: -
v_call: TRBV29-1
clone_size: few
j_call: TRBJ1-1
cdr3_aa: CSVEDLTVNTEAFF
cdr3_nt: TGCAGCGTTGAAGATCTGACGGTGAACACTGAAGCTTTCTTT

d_call: -
v_call: TRBV6-5
clone_size: -
j_call: TRBJ1-4
cdr3_aa: CASSYTGAANEKLFF
cdr3_nt: TGTGCCAGCAGTTACACGGGGGCGGCTAATGAAAAACTGTTTTTT

d_call: -
v_call: TRBV12-3/TRBV12-4
clone_size: many
j_call: TRBJ2-7
cdr3_aa: CASSFWPGENEQYF
cdr3_nt: TGTGCCAGCAGTTTTTGGCCGGGGGAGAACGAGCAGTACTTC

d_call: -
v_call: TRBV6-6
clone_size: many
j_call: TRBJ1-3
cdr3_aa: CASSYQVWGGNTIYF
cdr3_nt: TGTGCCAGCAGTTATCAGGTCTGGGGAGGAAACACCATATATTTT

d_call: -
v_call: TRBV19
clone_size: -
j_call: TRBJ2-2
cdr3_aa: CASVRENTGELFF
cdr3_nt: TGTGCCAGTGTCAGGGAGAACACCGGGGAGCTGTTTTTT

d_call: -
v_call: TRBV5-1
clone_size: many
j_call: TRBJ2-5
cdr3_aa: CASSLGTSKTETQYF
cdr3_nt: TGCGCCAGCAGCTTGGGGACCTCCAAGACGGAGACCCAGTACTTC

d_call: TRBD2
v_call: TRBV6-6
clone_size: -
j_call: TRBJ2-1
cdr3_aa: CAVLAGGRNEQFF
cdr3_nt: TGTGCCGTCCTAGCGGGGGGGCGTAATGAGCAGTTCTTC

d_call: TRBD1
v_call: TRBV29-1
clone_size: -
j_call: TRBJ2-1
cdr3_aa: CSVDPDRGHEQFF
cdr3_nt: TGCAGCGTTGACCCGGACAGGGGCCATGAGCAGTTCTTC

d_call: -
v_call: TRBV14
clone_size: -
j_call: TRBJ2-7
cdr3_aa: CASSQVGLSYEQYF
cdr3_nt: TGTGCCAGCAGCCAAGTGGGGCTATCGTACGAGCAGTACTTC

d_call: -
v_call: TRBV7-2
clone_size: many
j_call: TRBJ2-3
cdr3_aa: CASSLGLLTDTQYF
cdr3_nt: TGTGCCAGCAGCTTGGGACTTCTGACAGATACGCAGTATTTT

d_call: -
v_call: TRBV20-1
clone_size: -
j_call: TRBJ2-1
cdr3_aa: CSARDQVSFNEQFF
cdr3_nt: TGCAGTGCTAGAGATCAAGTCAGCTTCAATGAGCAGTTCTTC

d_call: -
v_call: TRBV7-2
clone_size: many
j_call: TRBJ2-1
cdr3_aa: CASSPRESFYNEQFF
cdr3_nt: TGTGCCAGCAGCCCCAGAGAGAGCTTTTACAATGAGCAGTTCTTC

d_call: -
v_call: TRBV18
clone_size: many
j_call: TRBJ1-4
cdr3_aa: CASSPEGQLNEKLFF
cdr3_nt: TGTGCCAGCTCACCAGAAGGACAGCTTAATGAAAAACTGTTTTTT

d_call: -
v_call: TRBV20-1
clone_size: -
j_call: TRBJ2-5
cdr3_aa: CSGVRLFQETQYF
cdr3_nt: TGCAGTGGAGTTCGACTATTCCAAGAGACCCAGTACTTC

d_call: TRBD1
v_call: TRBV29-1
clone_size: many
j_call: TRBJ1-5
cdr3_aa: CSVVDRGSNQPQHF
cdr3_nt: TGCAGCGTCGTGGACAGGGGTAGCAATCAGCCCCAGCATTTT

d_call: TRBD1
v_call: TRBV5-5
clone_size: -
j_call: TRBJ2-3
cdr3_aa: CASSARQGSPTDTQYF
cdr3_nt: TGTGCCAGCAGCGCCCGACAGGGATCCCCAACAGATACGCAGTATTTT

d_call: -
v_call: TRBV28
clone_size: many
j_call: TRBJ2-1
cdr3_aa: CATREGNEQFF
cdr3_nt: TGTGCCACCCGCGAAGGGAATGAGCAGTTCTTC

d_call: TRBD1
v_call: TRBV5-5
clone_size: many
j_call: TRBJ2-3
cdr3_aa: CASSLRDRSTDTQYF
cdr3_nt: TGTGCCAGCAGCTTGAGGGACAGGAGCACAGATACGCAGTATTTT

d_call: TRBD2
v_call: TRBV7-2
clone_size: -
j_call: TRBJ2-1
cdr3_aa: CASSLSGGRAYNEQFF
cdr3_nt: TGTGCCAGCAGCTTAAGCGGGGGGCGAGCCTACAATGAGCAGTTCTTC

d_call: -
v_call: TRBV5-1
clone_size: few
j_call: TRBJ1-2
cdr3_aa: CASSTAGHSNYGYTF
cdr3_nt: TGCGCCAGCAGCACCGCGGGACATTCTAACTATGGCTACACCTTC

d_call: -
v_call: TRBV28
clone_size: -
j_call: TRBJ2-2
cdr3_aa: CATLTGEGNTGELFF
cdr3_nt: TGTGCCACCCTGACAGGGGAGGGCAACACCGGGGAGCTGTTTTTT

d_call: -
v_call: TRBV20-1
clone_size: many
j_call: TRBJ1-2
cdr3_aa: CSARARKGYTF
cdr3_nt: TGCAGTGCTAGAGCCCGGAAGGGCTACACCTTC

d_call: -
v_call: TRBV20-1
clone_size: many
j_call: TRBJ2-6
cdr3_aa: CSARGRVGRNSGANVLTF
cdr3_nt: TGCAGTGCTAGAGGGAGGGTGGGACGGAACTCTGGGGCCAACGTCCTGACTTTC

d_call: TRBD2
v_call: TRBV12-5
clone_size: many
j_call: TRBJ2-3
cdr3_aa: CASGLLDSRLAALTDTQYF
cdr3_nt: TGTGCTAGTGGTTTGTTAGACTCAAGGCTAGCGGCCCTCACAGATACGCAGTATTTT

d_call: -
v_call: TRBV7-8
clone_size: many
j_call: TRBJ2-3
cdr3_aa: CASSLGTSTDTQYF
cdr3_nt: TGTGCCAGCAGCTTAGGGACTAGCACAGATACGCAGTATTTT